The sample holds a few counts of the clone carrying this TCR beta chain. As yet, its antigen is unknown. CDR3 length equals 12 residues. With 1 base removed from V and 9 bases from J, the gap between germline ends came to 9 bases. Germline V gene data show CDR1 as LGHNA and CDR2 as YSLEER. The data belong to a study of immune evolution from preneoplasia to lung adenocarcinoma. The study, taken as a whole, reports: KRAS-mutant nodules had the highest T cell clonality.

Patient tissue came from resections in Japan or China, 2014–2017. Each case's diagnosis was confirmed by two pathologists on H&E. Clones were sequenced by immunoSEQ multiplex PCR, and TCRdb holds only the in-frame ones, with some missing. This table has roughly 8,700 clones, about three quarters appearing once. The receptor's source is a person aged 60-79 years with lung adenocarcinoma. This chain joins TRBV4-3 and TRBJ1-2; TRBD1 is a possible D gene (5 bases). The sequencing sample was made of FFPE lung adenocarcinoma in situ tissue. CDR3 nucleotide sequence: TGCGCCAGCAGCCAAGCAAAGGGGAGCTACACCTTC. It encodes CASSQAKGSYTF.